Presented here are 21 T cell receptor beta chains from one specimen sequenced in a study of CD8 T cells in Susac syndrome. When the RNA was reverse transcribed, random hexamers were used with an input of roughly 0.45 to 1 ug. TCRdb re-called the immunoSEQ multiplex PCR reads with MiXCR, one entry per CDR3 protein. The sample contains some 120,000 distinct CDR3 sequences, under 95% of which appear only once. Sequences were obtained from CD8+ T cells from PBMCs. The receptor source for this set is a human donor with multiple sclerosis.

This sequence joins TRBV20-1 and TRBJ2-7; 10 nucleotides match TRBD2. The CDR3 runs to 14 residues. Per the germline V gene, CDR1 is DFQATT and CDR2 is SNEGSKA (reference sequence). V was clipped by 5 bases and J by 6 bases; unmatched bases: 10. The CDR3 DNA reads as TGCAGTGCTCTGCAGCGGGAGGGCCTAGGCGAGCAGTACTTC. Its protein is CSALQREGLGEQYF.

V usage is TRBV4-2 and J usage is TRBJ1-1; D not certain. The CDR3 is made up of 15 amino acids. V lost 6 bases and J 3 bases, leaving 17 bases between the germline ends. Germline CDR1 and CDR2: LGHNA and YNFKEQ. As DNA, the CDR3 is TGTGCCAGCAGGAACGAAGGGAGAATTGACACTGAAGCTTTCTTT. This sequence encodes CASRNEGRIDTEAFF.

The chain recombines TRBV4-3 with TRBJ1-2; perhaps TRBD1 as D (5 bases). Trimming took 0 bases from V and 4 from J, leaving 12 bases between them. Germline V gives CDR1 LGHNA, CDR2 YSLEER. The CDR3 runs 15 residues. CDR3 bases: TGCGCCAGCAGCCAAGAATGGGGGACCCTCTATGGCTACACCTTC. The encoded protein is CASSQEWGTLYGYTF.

V usage is TRBV27 and J usage is TRBJ1-1; 7 positions agree with TRBD1. V shed 7 bases, J shed 1 base, and the junction held 6 bases outside the gene matches. The CDR3 is 14 residues long. From germline, CDR1 is MNHEY and CDR2 SMNVEV (reference sequence). The CDR3 coding sequence is TGTGCCAGCACCCCAGGGGGGGCGAACACTGAAGCTTTCTTT. Its translation: CASTPGGANTEAFF.

The V and J genes are TRBV4-2 and TRBJ2-7; D unclear. This CDR3 has 14 amino acids. Between the trimmed V and J ends, which lost 0 bases and 3 bases, there was a span of 9 bases. CDR1 LGHNA and CDR2 YNFKEQ come from the germline V gene. CDR3 protein: CASSQESEDYEQYF. The CDR3 coding sequence is TGTGCCAGCAGCCAAGAATCCGAGGACTACGAGCAGTACTTC.

V usage is TRBV27 and J usage is TRBJ2-7; D gene ambiguous. The germline V gene has CDR1 MNHEY and CDR2 SMNVEV (reference sequence). The length of the CDR3 is 12 residues. V was pared by 8 bases and J by 6 bases, with 14 bases between. Written as DNA, the CDR3 is TGTGCCAGCGGGCTTCAGGCAGCCGAGCAGTACTTC. Translated, it gives CASGLQAAEQYF.

This chain uses TRBV7-2 with TRBJ2-3, with unresolved D. Germline CDR1 SGHTA, CDR2 FQGNSA. V lost 6 bases to trimming and J lost 2 bases, with 24 bases between them. The CDR3 has 18 residues. CDR3 amino acids: CASSENLGPPSPTDTQYF. Written as DNA, the CDR3 is TGTGCCAGCAGTGAAAACCTCGGGCCTCCAAGCCCCACAGATACGCAGTATTTT. Full variable domain (missing parts from reference TRBV7-2 and TRBJ2-3): GAGVSQSPSNKVTEKGKDVELRCDPISGHTALYWYRQSLGQGLEFLIYFQGNSAPDKSGLPSDRFSAERTGGSVSTLTIQRTQQEDSAVYLCASSENLGPPSPTDTQYFGPGTRLTVL.

The rearrangement links TRBV12-3 or TRBV12-4 to TRBJ2-5; D may match TRBD1 or TRBD2 (6 bases each). This CDR3 region has 14 residues. Trimming cost V 7 bases and J 7 bases, with 19 bases left between them. The CDR3 DNA follows: TGTGCCAGCACCCCTCGGGGGCATCCAGCGACCCAGTACTTC. As protein: CASTPRGHPATQYF.

This rearrangement joins TRBV4-3 to TRBJ2-5; D is unclear. The CDR3 totals 15 residues. Trimming removed 0 bases at V and 3 bases at J, with 11 bases between. Looked up from germline, CDR1 is LGHNA and CDR2 is YSLEER. CDR3 residues: CASSQDSRAKETQYF. The CDR3 coding sequence is TGCGCCAGCAGCCAAGATAGTCGGGCCAAAGAGACCCAGTACTTC.

The chain couples TRBV4-3 to TRBJ2-7; 8 nucleotides agree with TRBD1. CDR1 LGHNA and CDR2 YSLEER come from the germline V gene. The CDR3 spans 15 residues. With 0 bases clipped from V and 6 bases from J, the junction kept 7 bases outside the gene matches. The CDR3 region is CASSQDADRAFEQYF. For the CDR3, the DNA is TGCGCCAGCAGCCAAGACGCGGACAGGGCTTTCGAGCAGTACTTC.

The chain joins TRBV30 to TRBJ2-7; a possible D gene is TRBD2 (5 bases). Trimming shortened V by 6 bases and J by 0 bases, and 6 bases separated the two germline ends. The CDR3 contains 11 residues. Germline CDR1 is GTSNPN and CDR2 is SVGIG (reference sequence). CDR3 nucleotide sequence: TGTGCCTGTAGCGACTCCTACGAGCAGTACTTC. Encoded protein: CACSDSYEQYF.

This sequence joins TRBV7-9 and TRBJ2-1; D may match TRBD1 or TRBD2 (8 bases each). CDR3 length equals 19 residues. The V end was cut by 4 bases, the J end by 8 bases, with 30 bases between. Germline CDR1 SEHNR, CDR2 FQNEAQ (reference sequence). The DNA for the CDR3 is TGTGCCAGCAGCTCGATTCTGTCCCGGGACAGGAGCGGGGGTGATGAGCAGTTCTTC. Amino acid sequence: CASSSILSRDRSGGDEQFF. The variable domain in full, completed from reference TRBV7-9 and TRBJ2-1, reads DTGVSQNPRHKITKRGQNVTFRCDPISEHNRLYWYRQTLGQGPEFLTYFQNEAQLEKSRLLSDRFSAERPKGSFSTLEIQRTEQGDSAMYLCASSSILSRDRSGGDEQFFGPGTRLTVL.

The V gene is TRBV18, the J gene TRBJ1-5; TRBD1 agrees at 10 bases. From germline, CDR1 is KGHSH and CDR2 LQKENI. CDR3 size: 16 residues. V shed 3 bases, J shed 5 bases, and the junction held 7 bases outside the gene matches. In DNA, the CDR3 is TGTGCCAGCTCACCGGACGGGACAGGGGATTATCAGCCCCAGCATTTT. Its protein product is CASSPDGTGDYQPQHF.

The chain has TRBV5-6 and TRBJ1-1; 9 nucleotides match TRBD1. V lost 6 bases and J lost 3; bases outside the gene matches: 15. The CDR3 extends over 17 amino acids. Germline V gene sequence: CDR1 SGHDT, CDR2 YYEEEE. In DNA, the CDR3 is TGTGCCAGCACCTCTTGGGGACAGGGTCTTAAGGACACTGAAGCTTTCTTT. Its translation: CASTSWGQGLKDTEAFF.

The V gene is TRBV18, the J gene TRBJ2-1; a weak D match, TRBD2 (5 bases). CDR1 is KGHSH and CDR2 is LQKENI in the germline V gene. V lost 3 bases to trimming and J lost 9 bases, with 15 bases between them. The CDR3 has 14 residues. The DNA of the CDR3 is TGTGCCAGCTCACCCAACGGGATGGTTGGTGAGCAGTTCTTC. It codes for CASSPNGMVGEQFF.

The chain couples TRBV19 to TRBJ1-1; 8 bases line up with TRBD1. CDR3 size: 13 residues. Germline-derived CDR1 and CDR2 are LNHDA and SQIVND (reference sequence). J was trimmed by 2 bases and V by 11 bases; bases with no gene match: 7. The CDR3 sequence: CASRTGTNTEAFF. The CDR3 DNA reads TGTGCCTCCAGGACAGGGACAAACACTGAAGCTTTCTTT.

The chain joins TRBV4-1 to TRBJ1-2, with D uncertain. V lost 0 bases to trimming and J lost 13 bases, with 12 bases between them. The CDR3 length is 12 residues. Germline CDR1 reads MGHRA; CDR2 reads YSYEKL. This CDR3 reads CASSQDYEGPTF. The DNA for the CDR3 is TGCGCCAGCAGCCAAGATTACGAGGGTCCCACCTTC.

The chain combines TRBV12-3 or TRBV12-4 with TRBJ1-1; a possible D gene is TRBD1 (5 bases). The CDR3 totals 15 residues. V lost 5 bases to trimming and J lost 5 bases, with 18 bases between them. CDR3 amino acids: CASSPPGQGETEAFF. The CDR3 DNA follows: TGTGCCAGCAGTCCCCCCGGGCAGGGAGAGACTGAAGCTTTCTTT.

The chain joins TRBV5-6 to TRBJ1-5, with D possibly matching TRBD1 (6 bases). Germline CDR1 reads SGHDT; CDR2 reads YYEEEE. The ends were cut back, 2 bases at V and 2 bases at J, with 14 bases in the middle. The CDR3 has 16 residues. The CDR3 is CASSFLGATGNQPQHF. The CDR3 bases are TGTGCCAGCAGCTTCCTGGGGGCGACTGGCAATCAGCCCCAGCATTTT.

The V call is TRBV11-1, the J call TRBJ2-7; D possibly corresponds to TRBD2 (6 bases). CDR3 size: 15 residues. Between the trimmed V and J ends, which lost 5 bases and 5 bases, there was a span of 19 bases. CDR1 and CDR2 from the germline V gene are SGHAT and FQDESV (reference sequence). The CDR3 sequence is CASSPRGSLAHEQYF. DNA of the CDR3: TGTGCCAGCAGCCCGCGGGGCAGCCTGGCCCACGAGCAGTACTTC.

The J gene is TRBJ1-1, the V gene TRBV29-1; D may be TRBD1 (5 bases). The CDR3 contains 13 residues. Between the trimmed V and J ends, which lost 5 bases and 1 base, there was a span of 11 bases. Germline V gene data show CDR1 as SQVTM and CDR2 as ANQGSEA. CDR3 protein: CSVRGGGNTEAFF. DNA of the CDR3: TGCAGCGTTAGGGGCGGGGGGAACACTGAAGCTTTCTTT.